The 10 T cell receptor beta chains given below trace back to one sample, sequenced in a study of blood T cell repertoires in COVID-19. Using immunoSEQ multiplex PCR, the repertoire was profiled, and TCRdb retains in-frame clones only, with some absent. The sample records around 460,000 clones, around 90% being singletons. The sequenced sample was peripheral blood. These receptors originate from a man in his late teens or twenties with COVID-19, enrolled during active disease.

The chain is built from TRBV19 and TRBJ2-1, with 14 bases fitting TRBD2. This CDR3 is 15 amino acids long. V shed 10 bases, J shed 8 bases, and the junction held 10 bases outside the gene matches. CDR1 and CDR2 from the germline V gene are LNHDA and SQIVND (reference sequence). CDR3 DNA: TGTGCCACCAGAAGGGGGACTAGCGGGGGCGATGAGCAGTTCTTC. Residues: CATRRGTSGGDEQFF.

The CDR3 region is CASSEVPSIRQTTDTEAFF. The CDR3 DNA reads as TGTGCCAGCAGTGAGGTTCCTTCTATTAGACAGACGACTGACACTGAAGCTTTCTTT. The chain has TRBV6-1 and TRBJ1-1; D is possibly TRBD1 (5 bases). Trimming stripped 3 bases from V and 3 bases from J, with 26 bases between. Germline V gene lookup returns CDR1 MNHNS and CDR2 SASEGT. This CDR3 comprises 19 residues.

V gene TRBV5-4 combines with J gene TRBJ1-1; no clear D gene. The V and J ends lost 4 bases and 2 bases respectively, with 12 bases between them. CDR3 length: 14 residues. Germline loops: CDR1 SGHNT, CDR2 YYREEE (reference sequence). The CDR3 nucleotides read TGTGCCAGCAGCCTGACTCTACCCAACACTGAAGCTTTCTTT. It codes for CASSLTLPNTEAFF.

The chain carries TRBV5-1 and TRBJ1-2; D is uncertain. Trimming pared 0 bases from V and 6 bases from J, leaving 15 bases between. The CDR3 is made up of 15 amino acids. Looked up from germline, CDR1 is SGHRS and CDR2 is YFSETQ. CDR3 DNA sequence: TGCGCCAGCAGCTTGGATAGAGGATCAAGCGATGGCTACACCTTC. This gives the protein CASSLDRGSSDGYTF.

In DNA, the CDR3 is TGTGCCAGCACCCGAACCGGGGGGGAGAACACTGAAGCTTTCTTT. Translating gives CASTRTGGENTEAFF. This sequence joins TRBV7-9 and TRBJ1-1; possibly TRBD1 for D (5 bases). The length of the CDR3 is 15 residues. Trimming took 7 bases from V and 1 from J, leaving 16 bases between them. Germline lookup yields CDR1 SEHNR and CDR2 FQNEAQ (reference sequence).

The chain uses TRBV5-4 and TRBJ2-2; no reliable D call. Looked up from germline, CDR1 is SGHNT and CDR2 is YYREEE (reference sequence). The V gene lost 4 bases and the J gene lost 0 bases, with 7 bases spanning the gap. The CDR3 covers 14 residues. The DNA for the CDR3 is TGTGCCAGCAGCCCCACAACGAACACCGGGGAGCTGTTTTTT. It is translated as CASSPTTNTGELFF.

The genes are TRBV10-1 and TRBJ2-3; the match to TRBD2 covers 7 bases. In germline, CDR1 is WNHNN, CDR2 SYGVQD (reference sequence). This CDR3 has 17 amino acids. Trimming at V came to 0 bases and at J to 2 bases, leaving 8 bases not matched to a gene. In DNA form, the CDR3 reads TGCGCCAGCAGTGAGTCTACGGGACTACAAAACACAGATACGCAGTATTTT. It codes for CASSESTGLQNTDTQYF.

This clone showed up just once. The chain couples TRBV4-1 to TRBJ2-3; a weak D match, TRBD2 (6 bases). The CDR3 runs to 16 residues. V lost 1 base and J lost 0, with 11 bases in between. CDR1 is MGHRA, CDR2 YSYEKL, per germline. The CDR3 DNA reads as TGCGCCAGCAGCCAAGGGAGCGGGTCTAGCACAGATACGCAGTATTTT. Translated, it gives CASSQGSGSSTDTQYF.

For the CDR3, the DNA is TGTGCCAGCAGTTTTAGTAGTGAGCAGTACTTC. Its protein is CASSFSSEQYF. The J gene is TRBJ2-7, the V gene TRBV6-5; D remains ambiguous. Germline loops: CDR1 MNHEY, CDR2 SVGAGI. This CDR3 is 11 amino acids long. With 4 bases removed from V and 7 bases from J, the gap between germline ends came to 8 bases.

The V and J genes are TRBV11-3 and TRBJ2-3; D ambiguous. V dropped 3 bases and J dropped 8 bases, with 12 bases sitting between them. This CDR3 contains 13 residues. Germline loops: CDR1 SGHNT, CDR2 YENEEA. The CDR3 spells CASSLWASSTQYF. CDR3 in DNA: TGTGCCAGCAGCTTGTGGGCGTCGAGTACGCAGTATTTT.